A single sample is the source of the 29 T cell receptor beta chains below, sequenced in a study of beta chain features in type 1 diabetes (dated by TCRdb to 2016 to 2019). Results the study describes overall, beyond this receptor: A moderate but significant shortening of TCRB CDR3 length was observed in type 1 diabetes patients in all four CD4+ subsets.

The protocol used for the library was the immunoSEQ multiplex PCR assay. The High Capacity cDNA Reverse Transcription Kit was used to reverse transcribe all of the isolated RNA, meaning that expressed TCRB transcripts were what got sequenced. TCRdb mirrors the immuneACCESS table, restricted to in-frame sequences. Some clones are absent from its copies; in checked studies, under half trace to an unresolved V gene, and the reason for the others is unknown. The sample table holds about 120,000 clones, of which about a sixth were seen once. In total, the top ten clones hold around 2.5% of the sample. No antigen has been assigned to these receptors. Sequencing input: central memory CD4+ T cells from blood. The source of these receptors is a man aged 30 to 45 with type 1 diabetes.

There are many counts of this clone. This chain links TRBV4-2 with TRBJ2-3; 9 nucleotides line up with TRBD2. CDR1 is LGHNA and CDR2 is YNFKEQ in the germline V gene. Losses at the gene ends were 5 bases for V and 2 bases for J; bases not matched to a gene: 8. The CDR3 totals 16 residues. The CDR3 DNA follows: TGTGCCAGCAGCGCAGAAGCGGGGGGCCACACAGATACGCAGTATTTT. It specifies CASSAEAGGHTDTQYF.

This clone appeared a few times. A read error is likely here: a far larger clone is one base away. V gene TRBV9 combines with J gene TRBJ1-6, with D unclear. This CDR3 comprises 15 residues. Germline V gives CDR1 SGDLS, CDR2 YYNGEE. Trimming pared 0 bases from V and 11 bases from J, leaving 15 bases between. The CDR3 DNA is TGTGCCAGCAGCGTAGAGGGTGTAGGAGGTGCACCCCTCCACTTT. Translating it yields CASSVEGVGGAPLHF.

This chain connects TRBV7-3 to TRBJ2-7, with D maybe TRBD2 (6 bases). Germline V gives CDR1 SGHTA, CDR2 FQGTGA. CDR3 length equals 14 residues. V shed 5 bases and J shed 1 base, with 12 bases lying between them. CDR3 sequence: CASSPDYRSYEQYF. In nucleotides, the CDR3 is TGTGCCAGCAGCCCGGACTACCGTTCCTACGAGCAGTACTTC.

This rearrangement joins TRBV9 to TRBJ2-2; possible D gene TRBD1, 5 bases. This CDR3 contains 15 residues. Trimming stripped 1 base from V and 1 base from J, with 8 bases between. Germline V CDR1 and CDR2: SGDLS, YYNGEE. Here the CDR3 DNA reads TGTGCCAGCAGCGTACAGGGTTTGAACACCGGGGAGCTGTTTTTT. Its translation: CASSVQGLNTGELFF.

This clone has more than one count but fewer than ten. This chain links TRBV7-9 with TRBJ1-4, with TRBD1 matching 10 bases. Per the germline V gene, CDR1 is SEHNR and CDR2 is FQNEAQ (reference sequence). V was clipped by 5 bases and J by 8 bases; unmatched bases: 11. The CDR3 length is 16 residues. The CDR3 loop is CASSPMGTGEYEKLFF. In DNA, the CDR3 is TGTGCCAGCAGCCCCATGGGGACAGGGGAGTACGAAAAACTGTTTTTT.

This chain connects TRBV29-1 to TRBJ2-1; no clear D gene. Per germline, CDR1 SQVTM and CDR2 ANQGSEA. This CDR3 is built from 13 residues. V was trimmed by 5 bases and J by 5 bases, leaving 13 bases between them. The CDR3 nucleotides read TGCAGCGTTTTTAGTTGGCGAGACAATGAGCAGTTCTTC. Translating gives CSVFSWRDNEQFF.

This clone was seen only a few times. V and J are TRBV19 and TRBJ1-2; 7 nucleotides line up with TRBD1. Germline V CDR1 and CDR2: LNHDA, SQIVND (reference sequence). After removal of 7 bases from V and 7 bases from J, the junction contained 9 bases not matched to a gene. The CDR3 totals 13 residues. The CDR3 sequence is CASKVNRDSGYTF. DNA for the CDR3: TGTGCCAGTAAGGTTAACCGGGACAGTGGCTACACCTTC.

As regards this clone: Other DNA sequences in the sample encode the same CDR3. This chain connects TRBV23-1 to TRBJ1-2; D not resolved. TRBV23-1 is placed among ORFs of uncertain function. Trimming pared 3 bases from V and 4 bases from J, leaving 9 bases between. The CDR3 runs 13 residues. The CDR3 region has the DNA TGCGCCAGCAGTCAGTGGGGTCTCTATGGCTACACCTTC. Its translation is CASSQWGLYGYTF.

The CDR3 DNA reads TGTGCCAGCAGCGTAGCTAGACAGAACTATGGCTACACCTTC. As protein: CASSVARQNYGYTF. The gene calls are TRBV9 and TRBJ1-2; tentatively, D is TRBD1 (5 bases). CDR3 length: 14 residues. Per the germline V gene, CDR1 is SGDLS and CDR2 is YYNGEE. Trimming removed 0 bases at V and 2 bases at J, with 8 bases between.

A note on this clone: A much larger clone lies one base from this, so it may be a read error. The chain couples TRBV10-3 to TRBJ2-5, with 7 bases aligning to TRBD1. The CDR3 is 14 residues long. The germline CDR1 and CDR2 sequences are ENHRY and SYGVKD. The CDR3 loop reads CASSAPGQQETQYF. DNA for the CDR3: TGTGCCAGCAGTGCGCCGGGACAGCAAGAGACCCAGTACTTC.

J is TRBJ2-1 and V is TRBV19, with TRBD1 matching over 9 bases. CDR1 and CDR2 (germline): LNHDA, SQIVND (reference sequence). This CDR3 spans 15 amino acids. J lost 4 bases, V lost 5 bases, and 6 bases had no gene match. CDR3 bases: TGTGCCAGTAGTGACGGGACAGGGAATTACAATGAGCAGTTCTTC. It encodes CASSDGTGNYNEQFF.

V is TRBV4-2 and J is TRBJ2-5; D gene ambiguous. V lost 0 bases, J lost 2 bases, and 7 bases lay in between. The CDR3 length is 14 residues. CDR1 is LGHNA, CDR2 YNFKEQ, per germline. CDR3: CASSQDGYQETQYF. The DNA for the CDR3 is TGTGCCAGCAGCCAAGATGGGTATCAAGAGACCCAGTACTTC.

V and J are TRBV28 and TRBJ2-7, with 8 positions matching TRBD1. Trimming cost V 9 bases and J 2 bases; bases outside gene matches: 6. CDR3 length: 13 residues. Germline V gene lookup returns CDR1 MDHEN and CDR2 SYDVKM. CDR3 residues: CASRTGPTYEQYF. The CDR3 region has the DNA TGTGCCAGTAGGACAGGGCCCACCTACGAGCAGTACTTC. The full variable domain, in which reference TRBV28 and TRBJ2-7 provide the parts outside the CDR3, is DVKVTQSSRYLVKRTGEKVFLECVQDMDHENMFWYRQDPGLGLRLIYFSYDVKMKEKGDIPEGYSVSREKKERFSLILESASTNQTSMYLCASRTGPTYEQYFGPGTRLTVT.

The chain carries TRBV9 and TRBJ2-6; weak D call: TRBD2 (5 bases). CDR1 SGDLS and CDR2 YYNGEE come from the germline V gene. This CDR3 has 19 amino acids. V lost 1 base and J 0 bases, leaving 17 bases between the germline ends. The CDR3 sequence is CASSVMSRGSLSGANVLTF. The CDR3 nucleotides are TGTGCCAGCAGCGTAATGAGTCGAGGGTCCCTCTCTGGGGCCAACGTCCTGACTTTC. Full variable domain (rest looked up from reference TRBV9 and TRBJ2-6): DSGVTQTPKHLITATGQRVTLRCSPRSGDLSVYWYQQSLDQGLQFLIQYYNGEERAKGNILERFSAQQFPDLHSELNLSSLELGDSALYFCASSVMSRGSLSGANVLTFGAGSRLTVL.

This clone was seen only a few times. The chain uses TRBV14 and TRBJ1-3; D is unclear. Trimming cost V 4 bases and J 8 bases, with 3 bases left between them. This CDR3 is built from 10 residues. CDR1 and CDR2 (germline): SGHDN, FVKESK. CDR3 nucleotide sequence: TGTGCCAGCAGCCGCCACACCATATATTTT. Its protein product is CASSRHTIYF.

J is TRBJ1-2 and V is TRBV5-4; D remains ambiguous. Trimming cost V 0 bases and J 4 bases, with 10 bases left between them. The germline V gene encodes CDR1 SGHNT and CDR2 YYREEE (reference sequence). This CDR3 has 14 amino acids. This CDR3 reads CASSLGPARYGYTF. CDR3 coding DNA: TGTGCCAGCAGCTTGGGCCCTGCTCGCTATGGCTACACCTTC.

The chain has TRBV18 and TRBJ2-7; no definite D call. This CDR3 region has 12 residues. Germline CDR1 is KGHSH and CDR2 is LQKENI. Trimming took 9 bases from V and 6 from J, leaving 15 bases between them. This CDR3 reads CASSPGEVEQYF. CDR3 nucleotides: TGTGCCAGTTCCCCAGGAGAGGTCGAGCAGTACTTC.

This clone was picked up a small number of times. CDR3 protein: CASSSGTRGAKNIQYF. CDR3 sequence (DNA): TGTGCCAGCAGCTCCGGAACGCGGGGAGCCAAAAACATTCAGTACTTC. J is TRBJ2-4 and V is TRBV7-2, with D possibly matching TRBD2 (6 bases). The CDR3 covers 16 residues. V gave up 4 bases and J gave up 0 bases, with 13 bases separating them. The germline gives CDR1 SGHTA, CDR2 FQGNSA.

V gene TRBV5-4 combines with J gene TRBJ2-7; the D gene is possibly TRBD2 (5 bases). Between the trimmed V and J ends, which lost 2 bases and 3 bases, there was a span of 9 bases. The CDR3 sequence is 13 residues long. Germline V gene data show CDR1 as SGHNT and CDR2 as YYREEE (reference sequence). CDR3 protein: CASSLEGGYEQYF. CDR3 nucleotide sequence: TGTGCCAGCAGCTTAGAGGGCGGCTACGAGCAGTACTTC.

The CDR3 sequence is CASSLVPRMNTEAFF. In nucleotides, the CDR3 is TGCGCCAGCAGCCTCGTGCCGCGGATGAACACTGAAGCTTTCTTT. V usage is TRBV4-1 and J usage is TRBJ1-1; D gene unclear. Germline CDR1 MGHRA, CDR2 YSYEKL. The CDR3 contains 15 residues. The V end was cut by 4 bases, the J end by 0 bases, with 12 bases between.

The chain couples TRBV6-5 to TRBJ2-7; D is unresolved. The V gene lost 0 bases and the J gene lost 2 bases, with 14 bases spanning the gap. The CDR3 is 16 residues long. Germline CDR1 and CDR2: MNHEY and SVGAGI. The CDR3 loop reads CASSYSTYPKAYEQYF. The CDR3 coding sequence is TGTGCCAGCAGTTACTCGACGTATCCGAAAGCCTACGAGCAGTACTTC.

The chain couples TRBV29-1 to TRBJ2-4, with 7 bases that match TRBD1. J lost 1 base, V lost 6 bases, and 6 bases had no gene match. This CDR3 comprises 14 residues. The germline CDR1 and CDR2 sequences are SQVTM and ANQGSEA. The CDR3 nucleotides read TGCAGCGTGGACCAGACAGGGGCCAAAAACATTCAGTACTTC. Encoded protein: CSVDQTGAKNIQYF.

The chain is built from TRBV7-3 and TRBJ2-1; TRBD2 is a possible D gene (6 bases). Germline CDR1 reads SGHTA; CDR2 reads FQGTGA. V was trimmed by 3 bases and J by 0 bases, leaving 9 bases between them. CDR3 length: 15 amino acids. Written as DNA, the CDR3 is TGTGCCAGCAGCTTGGGACTGAGCTCCTACAATGAGCAGTTCTTC. Encoded protein: CASSLGLSSYNEQFF. The whole variable domain, filled in from reference TRBV7-3 and TRBJ2-1, reads GAGVSQTPSNKVTEKGKYVELRCDPISGHTALYWYRQSLGQGPEFLIYFQGTGAADDSGLPNDRFFAVRPEGSVSTLKIQRTERGDSAVYLCASSLGLSSYNEQFFGPGTRLTVL.

V and J are TRBV6-1 and TRBJ2-7; D possibly corresponds to TRBD1 (5 bases). The CDR3 is made up of 12 amino acids. Per the germline V gene, CDR1 is MNHNS and CDR2 is SASEGT. Trimming stripped 5 bases from V and 1 base from J, with 6 bases between. The CDR3 reads CASSSGSYEQYF. In DNA, the CDR3 is TGTGCCAGCAGTTCAGGGTCCTACGAGCAGTACTTC.

In its sample, this clone was seen a few times. The chain uses TRBV7-2 and TRBJ2-1; TRBD2 matches 10 bases. CDR3 length: 13 residues. V was pared by 5 bases and J by 6 bases, with 1 base of the junction left unmatched. In germline, CDR1 is SGHTA, CDR2 FQGNSA. The CDR3 nucleotides are TGTGCCAGCAGCCGGACTAGCGGCAATGAGCAGTTCTTC. Its translation is CASSRTSGNEQFF.

Only a few counts were recorded for this clone. The genes are TRBV30 and TRBJ2-3; D is undetermined. V lost 7 bases and J 8 bases, leaving 19 bases between the germline ends. CDR3 length: 13 residues. Germline V gene lookup returns CDR1 GTSNPN and CDR2 SVGIG (reference sequence). The CDR3 loop is CASSKSSEGTQYF. The DNA of the CDR3 is TGTGCCTCCAGTAAAAGTTCGGAAGGTACGCAGTATTTT.

The genes are TRBV6-6 and TRBJ2-7; unclear D gene. CDR1 and CDR2 (germline): MNHNY, SVGAGI (reference sequence). V lost 4 bases and J 2 bases, leaving 12 bases between the germline ends. This CDR3 has 14 residues. CDR3 residues: CASSSSEGTYEQYF. The CDR3 nucleotides are TGTGCCAGCAGTTCGTCAGAAGGAACCTACGAGCAGTACTTC.

The chain has TRBV28 and TRBJ1-2; D gene ambiguous. CDR1 and CDR2 from the germline V gene are MDHEN and SYDVKM. The V gene lost 2 bases and the J gene lost 3 bases, with 4 bases spanning the gap. This CDR3 has 12 amino acids. CDR3 in DNA: TGTGCCAGCAGTTTAGGTGACTATGGCTACACCTTC. Its protein is CASSLGDYGYTF.

In its sample, this clone was seen a few times. The rearrangement uses TRBV7-2 and TRBJ2-1, with D possibly matching TRBD1 (6 bases). CDR3 length: 13 amino acids. The V end lost 1 base, the J end lost 5 bases, and 6 bases lay between the germline ends. From germline, CDR1 is SGHTA and CDR2 FQGNSA. CDR3 sequence: CASSLGQDNEQFF. CDR3 in DNA: TGTGCCAGCAGCTTAGGACAGGACAATGAGCAGTTCTTC. Complete variable domain (other parts from reference TRBV7-2 and TRBJ2-1): GAGVSQSPSNKVTEKGKDVELRCDPISGHTALYWYRQSLGQGLEFLIYFQGNSAPDKSGLPSDRFSAERTGGSVSTLTIQRTQQEDSAVYLCASSLGQDNEQFFGPGTRLTVL.